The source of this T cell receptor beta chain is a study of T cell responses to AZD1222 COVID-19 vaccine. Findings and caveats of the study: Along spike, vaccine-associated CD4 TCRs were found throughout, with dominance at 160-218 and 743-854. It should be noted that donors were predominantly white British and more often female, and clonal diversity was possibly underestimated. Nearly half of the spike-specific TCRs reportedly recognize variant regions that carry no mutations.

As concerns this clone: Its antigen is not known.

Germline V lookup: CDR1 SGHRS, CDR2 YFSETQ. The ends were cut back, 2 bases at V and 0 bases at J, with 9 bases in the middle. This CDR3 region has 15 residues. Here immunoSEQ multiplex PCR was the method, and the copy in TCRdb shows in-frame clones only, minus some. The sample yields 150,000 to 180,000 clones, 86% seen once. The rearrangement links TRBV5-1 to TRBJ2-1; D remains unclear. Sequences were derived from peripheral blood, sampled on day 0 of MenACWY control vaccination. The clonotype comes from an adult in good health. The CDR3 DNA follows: TGCGCCAGCAGCTTTCAGCCCGGCTCCTACAATGAGCAGTTCTTC. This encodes CASSFQPGSYNEQFF.